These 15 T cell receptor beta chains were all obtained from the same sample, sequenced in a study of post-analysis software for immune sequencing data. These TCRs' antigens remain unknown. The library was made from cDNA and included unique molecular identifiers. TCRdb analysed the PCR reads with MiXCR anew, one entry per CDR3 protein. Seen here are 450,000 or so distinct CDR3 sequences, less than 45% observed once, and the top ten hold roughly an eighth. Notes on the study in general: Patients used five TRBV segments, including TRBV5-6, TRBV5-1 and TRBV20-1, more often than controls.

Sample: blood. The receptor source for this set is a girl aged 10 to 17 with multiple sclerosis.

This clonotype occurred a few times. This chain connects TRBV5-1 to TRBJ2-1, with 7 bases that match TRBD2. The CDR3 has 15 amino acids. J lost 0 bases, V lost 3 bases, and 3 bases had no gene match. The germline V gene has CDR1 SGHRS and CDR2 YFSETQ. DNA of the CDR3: TGCGCCAGCAGCTCACAGCGGGGCTCCTACAATGAGCAGTTCTTC. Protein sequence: CASSSQRGSYNEQFF.

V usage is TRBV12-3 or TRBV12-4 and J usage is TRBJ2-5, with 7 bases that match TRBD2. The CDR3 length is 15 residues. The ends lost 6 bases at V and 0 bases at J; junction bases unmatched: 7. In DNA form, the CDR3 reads TGTGCCAGCAGCCTGGGACTAACCGACCAAGAGACCCAGTACTTC. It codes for CASSLGLTDQETQYF.

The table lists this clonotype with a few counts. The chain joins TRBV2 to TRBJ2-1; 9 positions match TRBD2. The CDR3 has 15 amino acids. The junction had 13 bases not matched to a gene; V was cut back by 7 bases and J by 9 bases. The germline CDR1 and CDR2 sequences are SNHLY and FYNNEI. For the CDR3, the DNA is TGTGCCAGCAACCGGGGTGTTAGCGGGAGTGGTGAGCAGTTCTTC. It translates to CASNRGVSGSGEQFF.

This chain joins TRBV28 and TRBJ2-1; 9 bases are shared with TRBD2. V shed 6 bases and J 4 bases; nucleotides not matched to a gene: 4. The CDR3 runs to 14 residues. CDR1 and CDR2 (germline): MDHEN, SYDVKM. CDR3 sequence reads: CASRLAGVYNEQFF. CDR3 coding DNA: TGTGCCAGCAGGTTAGCGGGAGTGTACAATGAGCAGTTCTTC.

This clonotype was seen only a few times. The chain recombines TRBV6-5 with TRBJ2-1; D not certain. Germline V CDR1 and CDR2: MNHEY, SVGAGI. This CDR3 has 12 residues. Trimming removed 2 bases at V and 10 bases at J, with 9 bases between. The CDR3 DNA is TGTGCCAGCAGTTACGAACTCCCCGAGCAGTTCTTC. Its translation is CASSYELPEQFF.

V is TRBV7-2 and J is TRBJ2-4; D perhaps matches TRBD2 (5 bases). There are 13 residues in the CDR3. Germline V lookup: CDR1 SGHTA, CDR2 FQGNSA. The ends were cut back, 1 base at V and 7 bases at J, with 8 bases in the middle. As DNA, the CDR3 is TGTGCCAGCAGCTTAGGGCGCGGGAACATTCAGTACTTC. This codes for CASSLGRGNIQYF.

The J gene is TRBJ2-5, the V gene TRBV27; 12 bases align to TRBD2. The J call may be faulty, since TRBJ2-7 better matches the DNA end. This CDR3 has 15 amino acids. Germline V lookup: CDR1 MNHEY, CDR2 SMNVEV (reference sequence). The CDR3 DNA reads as TGTGCCAGCAGTTTAGATCCGGGACTAGCGGGCGAGCAGTACTTC. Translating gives CASSLDPGLAGEQYF.

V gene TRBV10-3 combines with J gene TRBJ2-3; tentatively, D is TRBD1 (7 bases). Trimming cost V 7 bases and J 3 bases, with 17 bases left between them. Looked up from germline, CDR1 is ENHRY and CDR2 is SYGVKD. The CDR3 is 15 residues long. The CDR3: CAITSGGKGTDTQYF. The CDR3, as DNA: TGTGCCATCACCTCAGGGGGGAAGGGGACAGATACGCAGTATTTT.

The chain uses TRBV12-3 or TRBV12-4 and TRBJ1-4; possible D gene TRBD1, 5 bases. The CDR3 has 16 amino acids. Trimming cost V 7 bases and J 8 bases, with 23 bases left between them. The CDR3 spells CASTLQTESGVEKLFF. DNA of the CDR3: TGTGCCAGCACCTTACAGACTGAGTCGGGGGTCGAAAAACTGTTTTTT.

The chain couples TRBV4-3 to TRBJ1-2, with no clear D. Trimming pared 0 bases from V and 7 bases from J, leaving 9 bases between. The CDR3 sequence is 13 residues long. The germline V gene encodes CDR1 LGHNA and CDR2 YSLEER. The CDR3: CASSQDWWGGYTF. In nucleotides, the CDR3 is TGCGCCAGCAGCCAAGATTGGTGGGGTGGCTACACCTTC.

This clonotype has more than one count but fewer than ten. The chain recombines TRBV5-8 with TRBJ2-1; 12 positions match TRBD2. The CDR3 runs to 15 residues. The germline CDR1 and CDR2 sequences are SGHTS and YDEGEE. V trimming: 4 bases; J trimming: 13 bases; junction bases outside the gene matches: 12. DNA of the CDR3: TGTGCCAGCAGCAAGGGACTAGCGGGTAGGAGCCTCCAGTTCTTC. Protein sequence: CASSKGLAGRSLQFF.

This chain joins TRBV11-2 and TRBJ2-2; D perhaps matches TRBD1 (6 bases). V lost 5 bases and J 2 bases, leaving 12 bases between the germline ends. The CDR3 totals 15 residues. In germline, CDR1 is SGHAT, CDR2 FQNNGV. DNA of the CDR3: TGTGCCAGCAGCCGGGACATTCTTAACACCGGGGAGCTGTTTTTT. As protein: CASSRDILNTGELFF. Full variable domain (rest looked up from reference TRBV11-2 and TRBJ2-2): EAGVAQSPRYKIIEKRQSVAFWCNPISGHATLYWYQQILGQGPKLLIQFQNNGVVDDSQLPKDRFSAERLKGVDSTLKIQPAKLEDSAVYLCASSRDILNTGELFFGEGSRLTVL.

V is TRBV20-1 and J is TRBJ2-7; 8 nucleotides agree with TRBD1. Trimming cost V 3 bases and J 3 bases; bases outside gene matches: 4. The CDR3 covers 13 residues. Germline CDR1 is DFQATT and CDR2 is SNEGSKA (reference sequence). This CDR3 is CSARHGQGYEQYF. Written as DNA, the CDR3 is TGCAGTGCTAGGCACGGACAGGGCTACGAGCAGTACTTC.

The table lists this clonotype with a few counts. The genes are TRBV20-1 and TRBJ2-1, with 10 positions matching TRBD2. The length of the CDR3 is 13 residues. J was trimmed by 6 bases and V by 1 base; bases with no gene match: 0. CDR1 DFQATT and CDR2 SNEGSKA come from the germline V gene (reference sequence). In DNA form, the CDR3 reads TGCAGTGCTAGAGGGACTAGCGGCAATGAGCAGTTCTTC. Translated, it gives CSARGTSGNEQFF.

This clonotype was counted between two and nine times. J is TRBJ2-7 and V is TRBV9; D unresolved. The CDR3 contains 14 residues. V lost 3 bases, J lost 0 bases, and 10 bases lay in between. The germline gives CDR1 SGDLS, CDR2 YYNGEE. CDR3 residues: CASSGTPSSYEQYF. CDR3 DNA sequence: TGTGCCAGCAGCGGAACACCGAGCTCCTACGAGCAGTACTTC. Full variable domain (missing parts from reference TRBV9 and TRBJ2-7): DSGVTQTPKHLITATGQRVTLRCSPRSGDLSVYWYQQSLDQGLQFLIQYYNGEERAKGNILERFSAQQFPDLHSELNLSSLELGDSALYFCASSGTPSSYEQYFGPGTRLTVT.